This TCR beta chain originates from a study of human T cells and chemical hapten exposure. About the study: Per-sample TCR yield variability stemmed mainly from small pooled library volume differences.

Trimming pared 1 base from V and 2 bases from J, leaving 12 bases between. CDR3 size: 15 residues. General study points: The number of TCRs above 1 in 1000 frequency did not change after DPC sensitization.

Extraction of total RNA was performed on unfractionated whole blood. The study's library attached unique molecular identifiers to single cDNA molecules. In the original workflow: Samples contained a median of about 100,000 TCRs, with a range of about 23,224 to 700,000. TCRdb fed the 5' RACE reads into MiXCR, producing one record per CDR3 protein. The V and J calls shown here were made by TCRdb, not taken from the authors' results. The table has 110,000 or so distinct CDR3 sequences, roughly 18% seen once; the top ten hold 2.5% to 3%. This clonotype was seen a few times. Its antigen is as yet unknown. The clonotype comes from a human donor in good health. The chain links TRBV12-3 or TRBV12-4 to TRBJ2-7; D gene unclear. This chain's CDR3 is CASSLVQRRTYEQYF. The CDR3 DNA is TGTGCCAGCAGTTTAGTCCAGAGGAGAACCTACGAGCAGTACTTC.